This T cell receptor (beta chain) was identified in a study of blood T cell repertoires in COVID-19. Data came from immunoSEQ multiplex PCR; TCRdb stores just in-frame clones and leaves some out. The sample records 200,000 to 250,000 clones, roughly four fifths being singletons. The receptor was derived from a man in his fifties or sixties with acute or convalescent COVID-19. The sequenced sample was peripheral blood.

The DNA of the CDR3 is TGTGCCAGCTCACCACGTCCGGGTCCGAATGAGCAGTTCTTC. Encoded protein: CASSPRPGPNEQFF. V usage is TRBV18 and J usage is TRBJ2-1, with D unresolved. V was shortened by 1 base and J by 7 bases, with 11 bases between the two germline ends. CDR1 and CDR2 (germline): KGHSH, LQKENI. This CDR3 comprises 14 residues.